This T cell receptor beta chain comes out of a study of shared clonotypes between healthy human individuals. Across the study: Aged between 18 and 49, the donors were two women and three men.

Findings and limits, study-wide: It was observed that 4% to 6% of naive CD4 clonotypes were shared across four donors.

Germline V CDR1 and CDR2: SQVTM, ANQGSEA. This CDR3 is 15 amino acids long. Trimming removed 0 bases from V and 3 bases from J; junction bases left unmatched: 8. Terminally differentiated effector memory CD45RA+ cells were excluded by CCR7 positive selection of CD45RO-negative cells. Assay used: immunoSEQ multiplex PCR; TCRdb lists only in-frame clones, some missing. The sample has over 2,000,000 clones, 80% to 95% seen once. Turning to this clone: What it binds is not known.

The sequencing sample was made of naive CD8+ T cells from PBMCs. The receptor was isolated from a man younger than 30 in good health. Some clones in this sample may be carry-over from other donors' samples. V gene TRBV29-1 combines with J gene TRBJ2-7; 7 bases agree with TRBD1. The CDR3 coding sequence is TGCAGCGTTGAAGATCCCGGGACAGACAACTACGAGCAGTACTTC. Protein sequence: CSVEDPGTDNYEQYF.